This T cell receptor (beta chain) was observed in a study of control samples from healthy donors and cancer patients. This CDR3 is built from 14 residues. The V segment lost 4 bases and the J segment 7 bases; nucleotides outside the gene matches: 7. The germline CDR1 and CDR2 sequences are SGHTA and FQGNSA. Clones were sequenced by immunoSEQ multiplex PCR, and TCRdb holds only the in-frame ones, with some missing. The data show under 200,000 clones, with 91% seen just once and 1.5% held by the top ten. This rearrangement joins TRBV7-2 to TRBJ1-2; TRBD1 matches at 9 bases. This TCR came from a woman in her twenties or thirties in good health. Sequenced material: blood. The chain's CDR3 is CASSSSGTGIGYTF. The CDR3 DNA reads TGTGCCAGCAGCTCCTCCGGGACAGGGATTGGCTACACCTTC.